These 16 T cell receptor beta chains came from one sample sequenced in a study of blood T cell repertoires in COVID-19. The data were produced by immunoSEQ multiplex PCR, yet TCRdb's version contains in-frame clones alone and is incomplete. There are some 190,000 clones in the sample; around 84% occur only once, and 3% to 3.5% lies in the top ten. The sample consisted of PBMCs or T cells enriched from blood (not recorded which). These receptors all stem from a woman in her twenties or thirties who had been exposed to COVID-19.

This chain connects TRBV9 to TRBJ1-2; 8 bases agree with TRBD1. The J segment lost 3 bases and the V segment lost 3 bases, leaving 10 bases of the junction unmatched. Germline values: CDR1 SGDLS, CDR2 YYNGEE. This CDR3 has 16 amino acids. CDR3 bases: TGTGCCAGCAGCGGAACCAGGGGGCTGTGGGACTATGGCTACACCTTC. Translation: CASSGTRGLWDYGYTF.

This chain uses TRBV29-1 with TRBJ2-6, with TRBD2 as a possible D gene (6 bases). This CDR3 contains 16 residues. V dropped 6 bases and J dropped 0 bases, with 15 bases sitting between them. Looked up from germline, CDR1 is SQVTM and CDR2 is ANQGSEA. This CDR3 reads CSVAGRSISGANVLTF. CDR3 DNA: TGCAGCGTCGCGGGACGGAGCATCTCTGGGGCCAACGTCCTGACTTTC.

This rearrangement joins TRBV19 to TRBJ1-5; the D gene is possibly TRBD1 (5 bases). The germline V and J ends were trimmed by 7 bases and 5 bases, with 9 bases remaining between them. This CDR3 contains 12 residues. Germline V gives CDR1 LNHDA, CDR2 SQIVND (reference sequence). CDR3 nucleotide sequence: TGTGCCAGTACAGACAGCCATCAGCCCCAGCATTTT. Amino acid sequence: CASTDSHQPQHF.

The chain employs TRBV6-5 and TRBJ1-5; 8 bases map to TRBD1. Germline V gene lookup returns CDR1 MNHEY and CDR2 SVGAGI. The CDR3 totals 13 residues. V was clipped by 7 bases and J by 6 bases; unmatched bases: 5. The chain's CDR3 is CASTGQGGQPQHF. The CDR3 region has the DNA TGTGCCAGCACCGGACAGGGTGGTCAGCCCCAGCATTTT.

The V call is TRBV12-3 or TRBV12-4, the J call TRBJ2-2; D is possibly TRBD2 (5 bases). CDR3 length: 13 amino acids. The ends were cut back, 4 bases at V and 7 bases at J, with 10 bases in the middle. The chain's CDR3 is CASSWSGVGELFF. The CDR3 DNA reads as TGTGCCAGCAGTTGGTCCGGGGTCGGGGAGCTGTTTTTT.

This rearrangement joins TRBV25-1 to TRBJ1-1; 8 nucleotides align to TRBD1. The length of the CDR3 is 17 residues. Unmatched junction bases numbered 13, after V lost 7 bases and J lost 0 bases. Germline-derived CDR1 and CDR2 are MGHDK and SYGVNS. The CDR3 is CASTRQGTINMNTEAFF. CDR3 sequence (DNA): TGTGCCAGCACCCGACAGGGGACCATCAACATGAACACTGAAGCTTTCTTT.

The chain has TRBV25-1 and TRBJ2-7, with 7 nucleotides matching TRBD1. Germline assignment: CDR1 MGHDK and CDR2 SYGVNS. Trimming at V came to 1 base and at J to 2 bases, leaving 5 bases not matched to a gene. CDR3 length: 15 residues. DNA of the CDR3: TGTGCCAGCAGTGAATTCGGGGACAGTCCCTACGAGCAGTACTTC. Translation: CASSEFGDSPYEQYF.

The gene calls are TRBV20-1 and TRBJ1-4; D not resolved. This CDR3 has 16 residues. Germline assignment: CDR1 DFQATT and CDR2 SNEGSKA (reference sequence). Trimming took off 3 bases at V and 3 bases at J, with 17 bases between the two ends. For the CDR3, the DNA is TGCAGTGCTAGTCCAAACAGAGGGCTAGCTAATGAAAAACTGTTTTTT. Encoded protein: CSASPNRGLANEKLFF.

The rearrangement joins TRBV30 to TRBJ1-2; D unresolved. With 0 bases removed from V and 3 bases from J, the gap between germline ends came to 23 bases. CDR1 GTSNPN and CDR2 SVGIG come from the germline V gene (reference sequence). This CDR3 contains 18 residues. CDR3 sequence: CAWSVHSTSSVRDYGYTF. As DNA, the CDR3 is TGTGCCTGGAGTGTACACAGCACGAGTTCCGTAAGAGACTATGGCTACACCTTC. Based on the CDR3 plus reference TRBV30 and TRBJ1-2, the full variable domain is SQTIHQWPATLVQPVGSPLSLECTVEGTSNPNLYWYRQAAGRGLQLLFYSVGIGQISSEVPQNLSASRPQDRQFILSSKKLLLSDSGFYLCAWSVHSTSSVRDYGYTFGSGTRLTVV.

This clone turned up a few times. This rearrangement joins TRBV10-3 to TRBJ1-3; 7 positions match TRBD1. With V trimmed by 2 bases and J by 6 bases, 13 bases remained unmatched. There are 17 residues in the CDR3. Germline loops: CDR1 ENHRY, CDR2 SYGVKD. The CDR3 DNA follows: TGTGCCATCAGTGAGCGCGGGCGACAGGGTCTGACAAACACCATATATTTT. It specifies CAISERGRQGLTNTIYF.

The rearrangement uses TRBV28 and TRBJ1-5, with 8 bases matching TRBD1. CDR1 is MDHEN, CDR2 SYDVKM, per germline. With V trimmed by 3 bases and J by 2 bases, 3 bases remained unmatched. This CDR3 has 15 amino acids. CDR3 sequence: CASSFTGGGNQPQHF. In nucleotides, the CDR3 is TGTGCCAGCAGTTTCACAGGGGGGGGCAATCAGCCCCAGCATTTT.

This clone has just a few counts. The chain links TRBV5-1 to TRBJ2-7; 7 positions agree with TRBD1. Germline assignment: CDR1 SGHRS and CDR2 YFSETQ. Germline trimming cut 1 base from V and 2 bases from J; bases unmatched to any gene: 3. The CDR3 consists of 14 residues. CDR3 in amino acids: CASSLLGQTYEQYF. The DNA of the CDR3 is TGCGCCAGCAGCTTGTTGGGACAGACCTACGAGCAGTACTTC.

V is TRBV2 and J is TRBJ2-2; D perhaps matches TRBD1 (6 bases). The ends were cut back, 7 bases at V and 4 bases at J, with 13 bases in the middle. This CDR3 comprises 14 residues. The germline CDR1 and CDR2 sequences are SNHLY and FYNNEI. CDR3 DNA sequence: TGTGCCAGCATTATGGACAGTGGCACCGGGGAGCTGTTTTTT. It specifies CASIMDSGTGELFF.

The rearrangement links TRBV2 to TRBJ1-2; 9 positions agree with TRBD1. The CDR3 runs to 16 residues. V lost 4 bases to trimming and J lost 6 bases; unmatched junction nucleotides: 12. Germline CDR1 SNHLY, CDR2 FYNNEI. CDR3 nucleotides: TGTGCCAGCAGTGCACTAAACGAGGGACAGGGAGATGGCTACACCTTC. The encoded protein is CASSALNEGQGDGYTF.

The chain carries TRBV19 and TRBJ1-1; 7 bases align to TRBD1. The CDR3 has 14 amino acids. Per the germline V gene, CDR1 is LNHDA and CDR2 is SQIVND (reference sequence). V shed 7 bases, J shed 0 bases, and the junction held 5 bases outside the gene matches. The CDR3 sequence: CASTAGQMNTEAFF. In DNA form, the CDR3 reads TGTGCCAGTACCGCGGGACAGATGAACACTGAAGCTTTCTTT.

CDR3 region: CASSLDGGLANYGYTF. CDR3 sequence (DNA): TGTGCCAGCAGCCTGGACGGAGGGCTGGCTAACTATGGCTACACCTTC. This chain uses TRBV7-9 with TRBJ1-2; D call uncertain. V dropped 5 bases and J dropped 0 bases, with 16 bases sitting between them. From germline, CDR1 is SEHNR and CDR2 FQNEAQ (reference sequence). The CDR3 has 16 amino acids.